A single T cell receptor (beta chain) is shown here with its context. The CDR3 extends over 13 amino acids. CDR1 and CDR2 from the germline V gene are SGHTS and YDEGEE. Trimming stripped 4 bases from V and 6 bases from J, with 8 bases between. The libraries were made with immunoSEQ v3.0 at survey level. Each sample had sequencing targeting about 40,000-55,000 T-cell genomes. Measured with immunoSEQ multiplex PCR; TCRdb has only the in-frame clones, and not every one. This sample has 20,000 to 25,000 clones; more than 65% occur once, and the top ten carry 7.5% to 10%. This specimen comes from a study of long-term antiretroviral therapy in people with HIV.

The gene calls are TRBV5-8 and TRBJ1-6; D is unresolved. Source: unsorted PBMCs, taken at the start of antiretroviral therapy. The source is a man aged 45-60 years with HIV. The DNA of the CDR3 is TGTGCCAGCAGCGAGAGCCCTAATTCACCCCTCCACTTT. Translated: CASSESPNSPLHF.